This entry describes one TCR beta chain. Its antigen is undetermined. The method was immunoSEQ multiplex PCR; TCRdb's version includes in-frame clones alone and lacks a portion of them. The sample records approximately 270,000 clones, almost 90% being singletons. These data originate in a study of cytomegalovirus exposure and HLA in healthy donors. The donors were members of the approximately 130-subject validation cohort (separate from the roughly 660-subject first cohort). Germline V CDR1 and CDR2: MDHEN, SYDVKM. This CDR3 is built from 17 residues. V lost 1 base, J lost 0 bases, and 16 bases lay in between. Notes on the study in general: In vitro assays verified that three CMV-associated chains recognized CMV antigens specifically. The classifier was said to identify cytomegalovirus status with high specificity and sensitivity.

Sequences were obtained from PBMCs. The receptor comes from a young woman in good health and CMV-seronegative. The chain joins TRBV28 to TRBJ2-7; perhaps TRBD1 as D (6 bases). CDR3 sequence: CASSLSSGQPSSYEQYV. The CDR3 bases are TGTGCCAGCAGTTTATCATCGGGACAACCCAGCTCCTACGAGCAGTACGTC.